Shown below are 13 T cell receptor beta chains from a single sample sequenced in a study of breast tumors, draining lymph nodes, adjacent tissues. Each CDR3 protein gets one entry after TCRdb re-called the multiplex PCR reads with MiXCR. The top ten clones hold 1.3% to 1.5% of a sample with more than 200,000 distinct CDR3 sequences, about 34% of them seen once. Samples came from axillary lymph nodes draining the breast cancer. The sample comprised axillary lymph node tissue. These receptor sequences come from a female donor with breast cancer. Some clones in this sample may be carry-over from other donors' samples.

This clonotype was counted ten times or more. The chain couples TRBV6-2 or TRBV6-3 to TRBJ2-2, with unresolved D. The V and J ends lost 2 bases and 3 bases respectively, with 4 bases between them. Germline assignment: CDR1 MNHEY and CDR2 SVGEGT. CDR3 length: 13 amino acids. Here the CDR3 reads CASSYVHTGELFF. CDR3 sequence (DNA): TGTGCCAGCAGTTACGTACACACCGGGGAGCTGTTTTTT.

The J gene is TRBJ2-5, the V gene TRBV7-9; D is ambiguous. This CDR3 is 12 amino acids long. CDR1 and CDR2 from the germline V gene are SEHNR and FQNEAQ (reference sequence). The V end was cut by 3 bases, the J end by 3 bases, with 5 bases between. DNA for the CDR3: TGTGCCAGCAGCTTTCAAGAAGAGACCCAGTACTTC. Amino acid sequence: CASSFQEETQYF.

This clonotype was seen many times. As DNA, the CDR3 is TGTGCCTGGAGAAGAAGCTCCTATAATTCACCCCTCCACTTT. Translated: CAWRRSSYNSPLHF. The chain carries TRBV30 and TRBJ1-6; D ambiguous. Deletions cut 3 bases from V and 0 bases from J, with 6 bases between. CDR3 length: 14 residues. Germline V gives CDR1 GTSNPN, CDR2 SVGIG (reference sequence).

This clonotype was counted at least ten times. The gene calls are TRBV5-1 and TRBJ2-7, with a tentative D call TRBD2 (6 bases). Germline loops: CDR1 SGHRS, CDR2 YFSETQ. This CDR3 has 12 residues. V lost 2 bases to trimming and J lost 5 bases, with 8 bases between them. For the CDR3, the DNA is TGCGCCAGCAGCTTATGGGGGGACGAGCAGTACTTC. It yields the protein CASSLWGDEQYF.

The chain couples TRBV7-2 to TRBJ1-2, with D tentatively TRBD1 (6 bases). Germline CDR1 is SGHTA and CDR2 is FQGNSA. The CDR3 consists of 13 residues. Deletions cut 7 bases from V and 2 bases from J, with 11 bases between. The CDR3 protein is CASTRDKNYGYTF. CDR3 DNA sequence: TGTGCCAGCACCAGGGACAAAAACTATGGCTACACCTTC.

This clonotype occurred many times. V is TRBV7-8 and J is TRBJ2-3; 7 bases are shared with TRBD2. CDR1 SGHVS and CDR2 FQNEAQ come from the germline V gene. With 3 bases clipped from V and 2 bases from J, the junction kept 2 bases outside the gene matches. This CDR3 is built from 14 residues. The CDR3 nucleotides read TGTGCCAGCAGCTTCGGGGGGAACACAGATACGCAGTATTTT. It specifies CASSFGGNTDTQYF.

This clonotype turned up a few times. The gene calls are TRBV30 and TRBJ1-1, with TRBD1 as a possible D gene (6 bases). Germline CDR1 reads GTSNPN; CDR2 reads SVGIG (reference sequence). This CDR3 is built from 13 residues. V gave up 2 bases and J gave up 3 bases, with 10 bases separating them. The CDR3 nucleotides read TGTGCCTGGAGTACAGGGAGTTACACTGAAGCTTTCTTT. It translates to CAWSTGSYTEAFF.

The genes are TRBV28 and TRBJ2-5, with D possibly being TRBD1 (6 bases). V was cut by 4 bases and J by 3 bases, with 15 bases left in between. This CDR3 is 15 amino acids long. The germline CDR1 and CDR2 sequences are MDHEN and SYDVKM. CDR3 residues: CASSSLDRIEETQYF. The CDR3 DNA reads TGTGCCAGCAGTTCCCTGGACAGAATAGAAGAGACCCAGTACTTC.

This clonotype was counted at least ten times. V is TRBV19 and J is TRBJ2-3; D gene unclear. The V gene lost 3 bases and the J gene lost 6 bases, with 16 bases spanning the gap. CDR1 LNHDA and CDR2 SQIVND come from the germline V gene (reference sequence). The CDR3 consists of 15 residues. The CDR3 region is CASSIAPQRRDTQYF. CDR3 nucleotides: TGTGCCAGTAGTATCGCCCCACAGCGCAGGGATACGCAGTATTTT.

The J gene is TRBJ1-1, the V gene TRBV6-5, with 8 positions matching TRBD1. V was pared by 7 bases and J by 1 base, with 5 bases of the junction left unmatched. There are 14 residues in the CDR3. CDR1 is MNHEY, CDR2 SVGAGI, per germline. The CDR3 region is CASTRGQGNTEAFF. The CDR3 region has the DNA TGTGCCAGCACCCGAGGACAGGGGAACACTGAAGCTTTCTTT.

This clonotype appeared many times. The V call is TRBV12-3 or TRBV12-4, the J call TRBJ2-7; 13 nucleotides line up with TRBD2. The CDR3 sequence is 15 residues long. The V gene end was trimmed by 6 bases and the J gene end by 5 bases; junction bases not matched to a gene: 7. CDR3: CASRQGLAGDHEQYF. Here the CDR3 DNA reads TGTGCCAGCAGACAAGGACTAGCGGGAGACCACGAGCAGTACTTC.

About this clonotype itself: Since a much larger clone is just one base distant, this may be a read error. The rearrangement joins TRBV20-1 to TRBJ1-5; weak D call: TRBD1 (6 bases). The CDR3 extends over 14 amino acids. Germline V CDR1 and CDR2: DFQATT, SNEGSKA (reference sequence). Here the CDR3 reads CSALAGGSNPPQHF. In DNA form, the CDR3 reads TGCAGTGCTCTTGCCGGGGGCAGCAATCCGCCCCAGCATTTT.

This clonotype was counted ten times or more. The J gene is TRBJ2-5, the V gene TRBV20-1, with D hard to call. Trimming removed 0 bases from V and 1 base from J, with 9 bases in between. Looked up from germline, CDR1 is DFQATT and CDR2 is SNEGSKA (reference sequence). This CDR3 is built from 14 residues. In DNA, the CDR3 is TGCAGTGCTAGAGATCCTGACGGCCAAGAGACCCAGTACTTC. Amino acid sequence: CSARDPDGQETQYF.